The 32 T cell receptor beta chains in this list originate from one sample, sequenced in a study of CD8+ T cells in alopecia areata. Cell sorting was performed on pooled cutaneous lymph node cells with CD4, CD8alpha, NKG2D, NKG2ACE and other markers. Sequencing templates came from extracted RNA that was reverse transcribed into cDNA. Assay: immunoSEQ multiplex PCR; the TCRdb copy retains only in-frame clones and omits some. The sample holds over 250,000 clones, and no clone turns up only once. Sequencing input: CD4+ T cells sorted from a lymph node. The receptors here all came from a C3H/HeJ mouse with alopecia areata. The MHC haplotype of this mouse line is H2-k.

This clone was observed a handful of times. Mouse germline and gene names are used. The CDR3 end lies 4 residues beyond the end of the read and is filled in from the germline J gene. This chain joins TRBV1 and TRBJ2-7, with 9 bases identical to TRBD2. CDR3 length: 15 amino acids. Germline V gene lookup returns CDR1 NSQYPW and CDR2 LRSPGD (reference sequence). The covered CDR3 bases are TGCACCTGCAGTGCAGATATTGGGGGGGCCCAT. Translated: CTCSADIGGAH. The complete CDR3 sequence is CTCSADIGGAHEQYF. Supplemented by reference TRBV1 and TRBJ2-7, the full variable domain reads VTLLEQNPRWRLVPRGQAVNLRCILKNSQYPWMSWYQQDLQKQLQWLFTLRSPGDKEVKSLPGADYLATRVTDTELRLQVANMSQGRTLYCTCSADIGGAHEQYFGPGTRLTVL.

About this clone itself: Gene names denote mouse genes. The read terminates 4 residues before the CDR3 end, so the remaining end is supplied by the germline J gene. The V gene is TRBV19, the J gene TRBJ2-5; 8 bases map to TRBD2. CDR1 and CDR2 from the germline V gene are FNHDT and SITEND (reference sequence). The CDR3 covers 12 residues. The DNA read from the CDR3 is TGTGCCAGCAGTGGGGGGGCGGAC. As protein: CASSGGAD. In full, the CDR3 is CASSGGADTQYF.

Worth noting for this clone: Each gene name is a mouse one. The CDR3 end falls 4 residues outside the read, so it is completed with the germline J gene. This chain uses TRBV31 with TRBJ1-2, with 7 bases matching TRBD1. The CDR3 has 15 residues. Germline-derived CDR1 and CDR2 are GKSSPN and SITVG. The V and J ends lost 2 bases and 0 bases, in that order; junction bases with no gene match: 6. CDR3 sequence: CAWSSRGTANSDYTF. Partial CDR3 DNA: TGTGCCTGGAGTTCACGCGGGACAGCAAACTCC.

This clone was picked up many times. Gene names are mouse gene names. The read terminates 4 residues ahead of where the CDR3 ends, so the germline J gene completes it. The rearrangement links TRBV13-1 to TRBJ1-2; 8 bases fit TRBD1. Germline assignment: CDR1 NSHNY and CDR2 SYGAGN. The CDR3 spans 13 residues. The trim removed 7 bases at V and 0 bases at J, leaving 2 bases unmatched. The CDR3 is CASQDRANSDYTF. The DNA read from the CDR3 is TGTGCCAGCCAGGACAGGGCAAACTCC.

As for this clone: Each gene name is a mouse one. The CDR3 is cut off 4 residues early in the read; its end comes from the germline J gene. The chain has TRBV1 and TRBJ2-1, with 8 bases fitting TRBD2. CDR3 size: 15 residues. Germline values: CDR1 NSQYPW, CDR2 LRSPGD (reference sequence). With 3 bases clipped from V and 3 bases from J, the junction kept 4 bases outside the gene matches. The chain's CDR3 is CTCSAPLGVYAEQFF. CDR3 bases read: TGCACCTGCAGTGCCCCACTGGGGGTCTATGCT.

Comments on this clone: Gene names are the mouse ones. The read falls 4 residues short of the CDR3 end, and the missing part is taken from the germline J gene. The chain couples TRBV13-1 to TRBJ2-1; TRBD2 matches at 13 bases. In germline, CDR1 is NSHNY, CDR2 SYGAGN. CDR3 length: 16 residues. CDR3 sequence: CASSHRTGGALAEQFF. The CDR3 bases that were read are TGTGCCAGCAGTCACCGGACTGGGGGGGCGCTGGCT.

This clone was found a few times. Mouse gene names and germline throughout. Sequencing ends 4 residues short of the CDR3 end; the germline J gene provides the rest. V gene TRBV19 combines with J gene TRBJ2-5, with 8 bases aligning to TRBD1. Germline CDR1 FNHDT, CDR2 SITEND (reference sequence). This CDR3 is built from 15 residues. V lost 4 bases to trimming and J lost 3 bases; unmatched junction nucleotides: 7. CDR3 in amino acids: CASSPSGGWQDTQYF. Incomplete CDR3 DNA: TGTGCCAGCAGTCCCTCAGGGGGCTGGCAAGAC.

This clone appeared a few times. Gene names refer to mouse genes. The sequenced fragment ends 4 residues before the CDR3 boundary, so the rest is inferred from the germline J gene. The genes are TRBV5 and TRBJ2-7; a weak D match, TRBD1 (6 bases). Germline V CDR1 and CDR2: LGHNA, YNLKQL (reference sequence). There are 15 residues in the CDR3. Deletions cut 0 bases from V and 3 bases from J, with 12 bases between. The sequenced part of the CDR3 DNA is TGTGCCAGCAGCCAAGATAATCGGGACAACTAT. Its translation is CASSQDNRDNY. From start to end, the CDR3 is CASSQDNRDNYEQYF.

With regard to this clone: The gene symbols are mouse symbols. The CDR3 loop reads CASSDEGGGETLYF. The DNA read from the CDR3 is TGTGCCAGCAGTGATGAGGGGGGCGGAGAA. The chain carries TRBV13-3 and TRBJ2-3; a weak D match, TRBD2 (7 bases). The sequenced fragment ends 4 residues before the CDR3 boundary, so the rest is inferred from the germline J gene. Germline V gives CDR1 NNHDY, CDR2 SYVADS. CDR3 size: 14 residues.

Worth noting for this clone: Gene names denote mouse genes. The read terminates 4 residues ahead of where the CDR3 ends, so the germline J gene completes it. The genes are TRBV19 and TRBJ1-1, with 7 bases that match TRBD1. Germline V gene data show CDR1 as FNHDT and CDR2 as SITEND (reference sequence). After removal of 0 bases from V and 0 bases from J, the junction contained 2 bases not matched to a gene. This CDR3 spans 15 amino acids. The CDR3 protein is CASSIGDSANTEVFF. The covered CDR3 bases are TGTGCCAGCAGTATAGGGGACAGTGCAAACACA.

This clone was picked up a small number of times. Gene and germline names: mouse. The read terminates 4 residues before the CDR3 end, so the remaining end is supplied by the germline J gene. This CDR3 is also generated by other DNA sequences in the sample. The genes are TRBV13-1 and TRBJ2-3, with TRBD2 matching over 7 bases. Germline V gene lookup returns CDR1 NSHNY and CDR2 SYGAGN. Unmatched junction bases numbered 2, after V lost 0 bases and J lost 1 base. This CDR3 spans 15 amino acids. The sequenced part of the CDR3 DNA is TGTGCCAGCAGTGATGCAGACTGGGGTGCAGAA. Its protein product is CASSDADWGAE. The CDR3 in full is CASSDADWGAETLYF.

This clone appeared a few times. These gene names are mouse names. Read coverage stops 4 residues before the CDR3 terminus; the germline J gene supplies the remainder. V gene TRBV19 combines with J gene TRBJ2-2, with D unclear. CDR3 length: 12 residues. Germline loops: CDR1 FNHDT, CDR2 SITEND (reference sequence). V lost 5 bases, J lost 3 bases, and 5 bases lay in between. The CDR3 region is CASRTYTGQLYF. The sequenced CDR3 bases are TGTGCCAGCAGGACATACACCGGG.

A few counts support this clone. Genes and germline come from the mouse. Sequencing ends 4 residues short of the CDR3 end; the germline J gene provides the rest. The chain uses TRBV13-1 and TRBJ2-7; weak D call: TRBD1 (6 bases). There are 15 residues in the CDR3. The V gene's germline CDR1 is NSHNY and CDR2 SYGAGN. Here the CDR3 reads CASSDAVGTNYEQYF. The covered CDR3 bases are TGTGCCAGCAGTGATGCAGTGGGGACAAATTAT.

In regard to this clone: The genes are named according to mouse. The CDR3 is cut off 4 residues early in the read; its end comes from the germline J gene. The chain links TRBV1 to TRBJ2-2; TRBD1 might be the D (6 bases). The germline V gene has CDR1 NSQYPW and CDR2 LRSPGD (reference sequence). This CDR3 contains 16 residues. V was cut by 4 bases and J by 1 base, with 13 bases left in between. CDR3 bases read: TGCACCTGCAGTGGGCAAGGGGGACAAAACACCGGG. Translation gives CTCSGQGGQNTG. The complete CDR3 protein is CTCSGQGGQNTGQLYF.

This clone came up a few times. Genes and germline are mouse. Read coverage stops 4 residues before the CDR3 terminus; the germline J gene supplies the remainder. The chain recombines TRBV19 with TRBJ1-2, with 9 bases identical to TRBD1. This CDR3 has 14 amino acids. The germline CDR1 and CDR2 sequences are FNHDT and SITEND (reference sequence). The part of the CDR3 DNA that was read is TGTGCCAGCAGTAACAGGGGGCTCCGGTCC. Encoded protein: CASSNRGLRS. The CDR3, in full, reads CASSNRGLRSDYTF.

Points on this clone: Any gene name here is a mouse gene name. Additional DNA sequences in this sample encode the identical CDR3. The covered CDR3 bases are TGTGCCAGCGGTGATGCACCCAGGGGGCAAGAC. This translates into CASGDAPRGQD. The CDR3 as a whole reads CASGDAPRGQDTQYF. The chain links TRBV13-2 to TRBJ2-5; the match to TRBD1 covers 7 bases. The read comes to an end 4 residues before the CDR3 does, leaving the germline J gene to fill in the end. The CDR3 has 15 residues. The V and J ends lost 0 bases and 3 bases, in that order; junction bases with no gene match: 4. Looked up from germline, CDR1 is NNHNN and CDR2 is SYGAGS (reference sequence).

This clone was found a few times. The germline and genes are mouse ones. The sequenced fragment ends 4 residues before the CDR3 boundary, so the rest is inferred from the germline J gene. Other DNA sequences in this specimen translate into the identical CDR3. The chain joins TRBV31 to TRBJ2-3, with D tentatively TRBD1 (5 bases). This CDR3 is built from 14 residues. V lost 0 bases to trimming and J lost 1 base, with 8 bases between them. Looked up from germline, CDR1 is GKSSPN and CDR2 is SITVG. CDR3 amino acids: CAWSLRGGAETLYF. The DNA read from the CDR3 is TGTGCCTGGAGTCTGAGGGGTGGTGCAGAA.

Of note for this clone: The genes are named according to mouse. The read ends 4 residues before the CDR3 terminus; that terminus is restored from the germline J gene. This sequence joins TRBV13-1 and TRBJ2-4; 10 positions match TRBD2. V trimming: 4 bases; J trimming: 0 bases; junction bases outside the gene matches: 2. The CDR3 runs to 15 residues. Germline assignment: CDR1 NSHNY and CDR2 SYGAGN. The CDR3 spells CASSRTGGSQNTLYF. Partial CDR3 DNA: TGTGCCAGCAGTCGGACTGGGGGTAGTCAAAAC.

About this clone itself: Gene names and germline match the mouse. The sequenced fragment ends 4 residues before the CDR3 boundary, so the rest is inferred from the germline J gene. The chain recombines TRBV1 with TRBJ2-1, with 8 bases identical to TRBD2. Trimming at V came to 3 bases and at J to 3 bases, leaving 4 bases not matched to a gene. The CDR3 runs to 15 residues. Germline V gene data show CDR1 as NSQYPW and CDR2 as LRSPGD (reference sequence). The covered CDR3 bases are TGCACCTGCAGTGCTCGGGACTGGCTCTATGCT. Its protein is CTCSARDWLYA. In full, the CDR3 is CTCSARDWLYAEQFF.

This clone was recorded a few times. The gene names here belong to mouse. Coverage ceases 3 residues before the CDR3 finishes, and the germline J gene fills in the end. The V call is TRBV13-2, the J call TRBJ1-6, with 10 nucleotides matching TRBD1. TRBJ1-6 is classed as an ORF, of uncertain function. Losses at the gene ends were 1 base for V and 7 bases for J; bases not matched to a gene: 2. Germline CDR1 is NNHNN and CDR2 is SYGAGS (reference sequence). The CDR3 runs 15 residues. The CDR3 sequence is CASGDWTGGNSPLYF. Partial CDR3 DNA: TGTGCCAGCGGTGATTGGACAGGGGGAAATTCGCCC.

The table lists this clone with a few counts. Genes here carry mouse names. The read finishes 4 residues shy of the CDR3 end, and the germline J gene is used to complete it. The chain is built from TRBV19 and TRBJ2-7, with 8 bases fitting TRBD2. Trimming removed 4 bases from V and 0 bases from J; junction bases left unmatched: 3. Germline V gene sequence: CDR1 FNHDT, CDR2 SITEND (reference sequence). There are 14 residues in the CDR3. CDR3 region: CASSLLGASYEQYF. CDR3 DNA, as far as it was read: TGTGCCAGCAGTCTACTGGGGGCCTCCTAT.

For this clone: Here the gene names and germline are mouse. Coverage ceases 4 residues before the CDR3 finishes, and the germline J gene fills in the end. The rearrangement uses TRBV13-1 and TRBJ2-7; a possible D gene is TRBD1 (6 bases). The germline V gene encodes CDR1 NSHNY and CDR2 SYGAGN. V was cut by 3 bases and J by 1 base, with 14 bases left in between. CDR3 length: 15 residues. The CDR3 region is CASSGALGTSYEQYF. The sequenced part of the CDR3 DNA is TGTGCCAGCAGTGGGGCCCTCGGGACATCCTAT.

This clone was detected a few times. Mouse gene names and germline throughout. The read is 4 residues too short to cover the CDR3 end, so that end is filled in from the germline J gene. Other DNA sequences of this sample code for an identical CDR3. The rearrangement joins TRBV13-2 to TRBJ2-7; D is perhaps TRBD1 (6 bases). Per germline, CDR1 NNHNN and CDR2 SYGAGS (reference sequence). The CDR3 spans 11 residues. This CDR3 is CASGQGYEQYF. Incomplete CDR3 DNA: TGTGCCAGCGGTCAGGGGTAT.

Comment on this clone: Gene names and germline refer to mouse. The sequenced fragment ends 4 residues before the CDR3 boundary, so the rest is inferred from the germline J gene. The same CDR3 is also encoded by other DNA sequences in this sample. The V call is TRBV19, the J call TRBJ2-7; TRBD2 is a possible D gene (5 bases). The germline V gene encodes CDR1 FNHDT and CDR2 SITEND (reference sequence). The length of the CDR3 is 12 residues. The chain's CDR3 is CASSILGYEQYF. The part of the CDR3 DNA that was read is TGTGCCAGCAGTATTCTGGGTTAT.

This clone occurred a few times. Gene names and germline match the mouse. The CDR3 goes on 4 residues after the read ends, and that part is filled in from the germline J gene. The chain recombines TRBV14 with TRBJ2-7; the match to TRBD1 covers 7 bases. The CDR3 is 13 amino acids. In germline, CDR1 is SGHDT, CDR2 FRDEAV. CDR3 region: CASSLLTGYEQYF. The sequenced CDR3 bases are TGTGCCAGCAGTCTTTTGACAGGGTAT.

Remarks on this clone: Gene names and germline match the mouse. The read halts 4 residues ahead of the CDR3 end, with the missing end drawn from the germline J gene. The identical CDR3 is also encoded by other nucleotide sequences in the sample. The gene calls are TRBV1 and TRBJ2-7, with a tentative D call TRBD2 (5 bases). V dropped 2 bases and J dropped 0 bases, with 5 bases sitting between them. Germline CDR1 NSQYPW, CDR2 LRSPGD (reference sequence). The CDR3 spans 13 residues. CDR3 DNA (partial): TGCACCTGCAGTGCACTGGGCTCCTAT. Translating gives CTCSALGSY. The full CDR3 protein is CTCSALGSYEQYF.

Note on this clone: Gene names refer to mouse genes. From the germline J gene comes the end of the CDR3, since the read stops 3 residues before it. The chain joins TRBV13-2 to TRBJ1-6; 8 bases match TRBD1. TRBJ1-6 is an ORF; its function is uncertain. V lost 0 bases and J lost 8; bases outside the gene matches: 4. Germline V gene lookup returns CDR1 NNHNN and CDR2 SYGAGS (reference sequence). This CDR3 has 15 amino acids. CDR3 bases read: TGTGCCAGCGGTGATGGGACAGGGAAGGATTCGCCC. Its protein is CASGDGTGKDSP. The full CDR3 reads CASGDGTGKDSPLYF.

This clone was recorded a few times. Gene names are mouse gene names. The sequence runs out 4 residues before the end of the CDR3; the remainder is reconstructed from the germline J gene. This chain joins TRBV19 and TRBJ2-7, with TRBD1 identical over 7 bases. Germline V lookup: CDR1 FNHDT, CDR2 SITEND (reference sequence). The CDR3 runs 12 residues. Trimming removed 5 bases from V and 3 bases from J; junction bases left unmatched: 2. CDR3 DNA (partial): TGTGCCAGCAGAAACAGGGGCTAT. Translating gives CASRNRGY. The whole CDR3 sequence is CASRNRGYEQYF.

To note about this clone: Gene names and germline match the mouse. The sequenced fragment ends 4 residues before the CDR3 boundary, so the rest is inferred from the germline J gene. Other DNA variants within this sample encode the same CDR3. This chain joins TRBV13-3 and TRBJ2-3; maybe TRBD1 (5 bases). Per germline, CDR1 NNHDY and CDR2 SYVADS. With 2 bases removed from V and 0 bases from J, the gap between germline ends came to 10 bases. The CDR3 has 15 amino acids. CDR3 region: CASSEDRASAETLYF. Incomplete CDR3 DNA: TGTGCCAGCAGTGAAGACAGAGCTAGTGCAGAA.

About this clone: Germline and genes here are mouse. The sequence runs out 3 residues before the end of the CDR3; the remainder is reconstructed from the germline J gene. Other DNA sequences in this specimen translate into the identical CDR3. This chain connects TRBV1 to TRBJ1-6, with TRBD1 identical over 7 bases. TRBJ1-6 is reported as an ORF; its role is uncertain. CDR1 and CDR2 (germline): NSQYPW, LRSPGD (reference sequence). Losses at the gene ends were 0 bases for V and 4 bases for J; bases not matched to a gene: 3. The CDR3 is 16 residues long. CDR3 sequence reads: CTCSADPGQYNSPLYF. The sequenced part of the CDR3 DNA is TGCACCTGCAGTGCAGATCCGGGACAGTATAATTCGCCC.

This clone was picked up a small number of times. The gene symbols are mouse symbols. Read coverage stops 4 residues before the CDR3 terminus; the germline J gene supplies the remainder. Other DNA sequences within the sample encode an identical CDR3. This chain uses TRBV13-2 with TRBJ2-7; 11 bases map to TRBD2. The germline V gene has CDR1 NNHNN and CDR2 SYGAGS (reference sequence). The CDR3 has 13 residues. The CDR3 reads CASGGLGDYEQYF. Incomplete CDR3 DNA: TGTGCCAGCGGGGGACTGGGGGATTAT.

This clone was found a few times. Mouse gene names apply. The CDR3 extends 4 residues past the end of the read, so its final part is completed from the germline J gene. The chain uses TRBV19 and TRBJ2-5, with D maybe TRBD1 (5 bases). CDR1 FNHDT and CDR2 SITEND come from the germline V gene (reference sequence). CDR3 size: 16 residues. V was shortened by 5 bases and J by 0 bases, with 16 bases between the two germline ends. The sequenced CDR3 bases are TGTGCCAGCAGCCCACTGAGACAGTTTAACCAAGAC. Translating gives CASSPLRQFNQD. From start to end, the CDR3 is CASSPLRQFNQDTQYF.